These 18 T cell receptor beta chains share one sample of origin, sequenced in a study of identical twins. TCRdb re-derived calls from the 5' RACE reads in MiXCR, one entry per CDR3 protein. The sample comprises 400,000 or so distinct CDR3 sequences, approximately 9.1% of which are singletons, and roughly 8.7% rests with the top ten. Input material: naive T cells sorted from blood. These receptors all stem from a woman aged 50 to 60 in good health.

This clonotype was seen a few times. The V call is TRBV12-3 or TRBV12-4, the J call TRBJ2-4; D uncertain. Trimming shortened V by 3 bases and J by 8 bases, and 8 bases separated the two germline ends. The CDR3 spans 12 residues. CDR3 loop: CASSFVRDIQYF. In DNA, the CDR3 is TGTGCCAGCAGTTTCGTCCGGGACATTCAGTACTTC.

V is TRBV30 and J is TRBJ2-5; 7 nucleotides align to TRBD2. V lost 2 bases and J lost 5; bases outside the gene matches: 5. The CDR3 is 13 residues long. The germline CDR1 and CDR2 sequences are GTSNPN and SVGIG (reference sequence). CDR3 bases: TGTGCCTGGAGTTCGGGGGGAATTGAGACCCAGTACTTC. Its protein product is CAWSSGGIETQYF.

This clonotype was observed a handful of times. The rearrangement links TRBV7-9 to TRBJ2-2; maybe TRBD1 (7 bases). V was shortened by 5 bases and J by 4 bases, with 14 bases between the two germline ends. Germline V gene lookup returns CDR1 SEHNR and CDR2 FQNEAQ (reference sequence). The CDR3 sequence is 15 residues long. The CDR3 DNA reads TGTGCCAGCAGCCGGGGGACAGCGAGCACCGGGGAGCTGTTTTTT. The encoded protein is CASSRGTASTGELFF.

In this sample, this clonotype turned up many times. The V and J genes are TRBV11-3 and TRBJ1-1; 8 bases fit TRBD1. The germline CDR1 and CDR2 sequences are SGHNT and YENEEA. Trimming at V came to 9 bases and at J to 3 bases, leaving 6 bases not matched to a gene. The CDR3 has 13 amino acids. CDR3 residues: CASWTGSDTEAFF. The CDR3 nucleotides are TGTGCCAGTTGGACAGGGTCTGACACTGAAGCTTTCTTT.

This clonotype has only a few counts. The J gene is TRBJ2-5, the V gene TRBV12-3 or TRBV12-4, with D possibly being TRBD1 (5 bases). This CDR3 region has 14 residues. V lost 6 bases and J 3 bases, leaving 14 bases between the germline ends. CDR3: CASSLSGNEETQYF. For the CDR3, the DNA is TGTGCCAGCAGCCTCTCAGGGAATGAAGAGACCCAGTACTTC.

In its sample, this clonotype was seen a few times. The chain employs TRBV28 and TRBJ2-7, with D uncertain. The V gene lost 6 bases and the J gene lost 2 bases, with 11 bases spanning the gap. CDR1 and CDR2 (germline): MDHEN, SYDVKM. The CDR3 has 13 residues. CDR3 region: CASSSNLPYEQYV. The CDR3 bases are TGTGCCAGCAGCTCCAATCTCCCCTACGAGCAGTACGTC.

In this sample, this clonotype turned up a few times. The chain combines TRBV5-1 with TRBJ1-5; no clear D gene. With 2 bases removed from V and 7 bases from J, the gap between germline ends came to 13 bases. Germline-derived CDR1 and CDR2 are SGHRS and YFSETQ. This CDR3 comprises 14 residues. This CDR3 reads CASSLGQDGQPQHF. CDR3 DNA sequence: TGCGCCAGCAGCTTAGGGCAGGACGGCCAGCCCCAGCATTTT.

CDR3 amino acids: CASSLSGRGIQYF. CDR3 bases: TGTGCCAGCAGTTTGAGCGGGAGAGGCATTCAGTACTTC. V and J are TRBV12-3 or TRBV12-4 and TRBJ2-4; TRBD2 matches at 8 bases. V dropped 3 bases and J dropped 9; count of bases not matched to a gene: 4. The CDR3 is 13 amino acids.

This clonotype occurred a few times. V and J are TRBV29-1 and TRBJ2-7, with D possibly called TRBD1 or TRBD2 (6 bases each). CDR1 is SQVTM, CDR2 ANQGSEA, per germline. Trimming left V 5 bases short and J 0 bases short, with 11 bases between. The CDR3 has 13 amino acids. CDR3 region: CSVWRGDSYEQYF. CDR3 in DNA: TGCAGCGTTTGGAGGGGGGACTCCTACGAGCAGTACTTC.

This clonotype was observed a handful of times. The chain recombines TRBV5-1 with TRBJ2-1, with a tentative D call TRBD1 (5 bases). Germline loops: CDR1 SGHRS, CDR2 YFSETQ. V was trimmed by 3 bases and J by 8 bases, leaving 15 bases between them. The CDR3 is 14 amino acids. CDR3 in DNA: TGCGCCAGCAGCTCGCAGGGTCTGGGTGATGAGCAGTTCTTC. This translates into CASSSQGLGDEQFF.

This clonotype came up a few times. The rearrangement uses TRBV19 and TRBJ1-1, with D perhaps TRBD1 (5 bases). Germline V gene lookup returns CDR1 LNHDA and CDR2 SQIVND (reference sequence). The CDR3 consists of 13 residues. The ends were cut back, 5 bases at V and 3 bases at J, with 10 bases in the middle. The CDR3 loop is CASSGQIHTEAFF. The CDR3 nucleotides are TGTGCCAGTAGTGGACAAATACACACTGAAGCTTTCTTT.

This clonotype occurred a few times. The chain links TRBV29-1 to TRBJ1-3; D gene unclear. The CDR3 covers 13 residues. From germline, CDR1 is SQVTM and CDR2 ANQGSEA. The ends were cut back, 2 bases at V and 4 bases at J, with 9 bases in the middle. CDR3 nucleotide sequence: TGCAGCGTTGAATGGGAGGGCGGAAACACCATATATTTT. Its protein product is CSVEWEGGNTIYF.

This clonotype was detected only a few times. The chain joins TRBV6-2 or TRBV6-3 to TRBJ2-1; 11 bases line up with TRBD2. With 0 bases clipped from V and 4 bases from J, the junction kept 5 bases outside the gene matches. Germline CDR1 MNHEY, CDR2 SVGEGT. This CDR3 contains 17 residues. CDR3 DNA sequence: TGTGCCAGCAGTTACTCTATAGCGGGAGGGCCATACAATGAGCAGTTCTTC. Encoded protein: CASSYSIAGGPYNEQFF.

The V call is TRBV7-9, the J call TRBJ1-2, with no clear D. V was cut by 4 bases and J by 3 bases, with 12 bases left in between. Germline CDR1 and CDR2: SEHNR and FQNEAQ (reference sequence). The CDR3 is 14 residues long. CDR3 sequence (DNA): TGTGCCAGCAGCTCGGCCTTGAGGGACTATGGCTACACCTTC. This translates into CASSSALRDYGYTF.

This clonotype was counted a few times. The chain recombines TRBV12-3 or TRBV12-4 with TRBJ2-1; D is ambiguous. There are 12 residues in the CDR3. Trimming pared 4 bases from V and 13 bases from J, leaving 14 bases between. The CDR3 is CASSYLPRGQFF. CDR3 bases: TGTGCCAGCAGTTATCTCCCCCGCGGTCAGTTCTTC.

There are a few counts of this clonotype. The V call is TRBV12-5, the J call TRBJ2-7; possible D gene TRBD1, 6 bases. Deletions cut 3 bases from V and 4 bases from J, with 19 bases between. CDR3 size: 16 residues. From germline, CDR1 is LGHNT and CDR2 FRNRAP. Here the CDR3 reads CASGFAPGTRFYEQYF. For the CDR3, the DNA is TGTGCTAGTGGTTTCGCACCCGGGACAAGGTTTTACGAGCAGTACTTC.

For the CDR3, the DNA is TGTGCCAGCAGTCCCCCTCCCCTACCGGGACTATCCGTCCTAGCCAAAAACATTCAGTACTTC. This codes for CASSPPPLPGLSVLAKNIQYF. This chain connects TRBV27 to TRBJ2-4; 7 bases align to TRBD2. Unmatched junction bases numbered 22, after V lost 5 bases and J lost 0 bases. Germline CDR1 MNHEY, CDR2 SMNVEV (reference sequence). The length of the CDR3 is 21 residues.

This chain links TRBV5-6 with TRBJ1-5; D is possibly TRBD1 (5 bases). This CDR3 is 16 amino acids long. Trimming stripped 0 bases from V and 2 bases from J, with 12 bases between. Looked up from germline, CDR1 is SGHDT and CDR2 is YYEEEE. The CDR3 loop reads CASSLGGEMGNQPQHF. The CDR3 coding sequence is TGTGCCAGCAGCTTGGGAGGGGAAATGGGCAATCAGCCCCAGCATTTT.